The 6 T cell receptor beta chains reported below all come from one sample, sequenced in a study of shared clonotypes between healthy human individuals. The method was immunoSEQ multiplex PCR; TCRdb's version includes in-frame clones alone and lacks a portion of them. Seen here are just under 350,000 clones, about 70% observed once, and the top ten hold about 10%. The sample comprised memory CD4+ T cells sorted from blood. The subset was: CD45RA-negative fraction. These receptors all come from a man aged 25 to 45 in good health.

The chain carries TRBV25-1 and TRBJ2-7; no clear D gene. From germline, CDR1 is MGHDK and CDR2 SYGVNS. V was shortened by 2 bases and J by 4 bases, with 12 bases between the two germline ends. The CDR3 runs to 14 residues. CDR3 in amino acids: CASSEVGQHYEQYF. The CDR3 DNA reads TGTGCCAGCAGTGAAGTAGGCCAACATTACGAGCAGTACTTC.

The rearrangement uses TRBV2 and TRBJ1-2; 7 bases match TRBD1. The germline CDR1 and CDR2 sequences are SNHLY and FYNNEI. The CDR3 is 14 amino acids. Germline trimming cut 8 bases from V and 3 bases from J; bases unmatched to any gene: 9. CDR3: CASRGTVGYYGYTF. In DNA form, the CDR3 reads TGTGCCAGCCGGGGGACAGTGGGATACTATGGCTACACCTTC.

This chain links TRBV2 with TRBJ1-6; D unclear. Between the trimmed V and J ends, which lost 7 bases and 4 bases, there was a span of 11 bases. Germline V gene data show CDR1 as SNHLY and CDR2 as FYNNEI. The CDR3 extends over 14 amino acids. The CDR3 DNA follows: TGTGCCAGCAATAACGGAAAATATAATTCACCCCTCCACTTT. It specifies CASNNGKYNSPLHF.

The V and J genes are TRBV7-2 and TRBJ2-2; D gene unclear. Germline V lookup: CDR1 SGHTA, CDR2 FQGNSA. CDR3 length: 15 amino acids. Between the trimmed V and J ends, which lost 1 base and 2 bases, there was a span of 8 bases. The CDR3 sequence: CASSLGLTNTGELFF. The CDR3 region has the DNA TGTGCCAGCAGCTTAGGTCTAACTAACACCGGGGAGCTGTTTTTT.

This clone was counted a few times. The chain carries TRBV5-6 and TRBJ1-2, with TRBD1 as a possible D gene (6 bases). CDR1 is SGHDT, CDR2 YYEEEE, per germline. The V gene lost 6 bases and the J gene lost 5 bases, with 17 bases spanning the gap. The CDR3 contains 14 residues. CDR3 coding DNA: TGTGCCAGCATACGACAGGCCCTAGCTTATGGCTACACCTTC. This translates into CASIRQALAYGYTF.

The genes are TRBV5-1 and TRBJ2-1, with D possibly being TRBD2 (6 bases). The CDR3 loop spans 15 amino acids. Germline V gene data show CDR1 as SGHRS and CDR2 as YFSETQ. Trimming left V 7 bases short and J 6 bases short, with 20 bases between. The CDR3, as DNA: TGCGCCAGCCACCCCGGCCCGGGAGAGGGCAATGAGCAGTTCTTC. Residues: CASHPGPGEGNEQFF. The whole variable domain, remainder taken from reference TRBV5-1 and TRBJ2-1, is KAGVTQTPRYLIKTRGQQVTLSCSPISGHRSVSWYQQTPGQGLQFLFEYFSETQRNKGNFPGRFSGRQFSNSRSEMNVSTLELGDSALYLCASHPGPGEGNEQFFGPGTRLTVL.